The rows below give T cell receptor beta chains drawn from one sample of a study of shared clonotypes between healthy human individuals. Data came from immunoSEQ multiplex PCR; TCRdb stores just in-frame clones and leaves some out. Of roughly 2.5 million clones in the sample, approximately 90% were seen once. Sequenced material: naive CD4+ T cells sorted from blood. The receptors stem from a man aged 18 to 29 in good health. CDR3s include the opening cysteine and the closing phenylalanine or tryptophan. Each record gives: V gene, clone size, J gene, CDR3 length, D gene, CDR3 DNA, CDR3 protein. D genes are given only for firm matches. Clone size is given for some rows only: seen once, a few or many times, or a class if the clone is expanded.

TRBV6-9,NA,TRBJ2-2,14,TRBD1,TGTGCCAGCAGGGGACAGGGGCTCACCGGGGAGCTGTTTTTT,CASRGQGLTGELFF
TRBV9,NA,TRBJ1-4,14,NA,TGTGCCAGCAGCGTAGACGGGGTCAGTGAAAAACTGTTTTTT,CASSVDGVSEKLFF
TRBV5-1,few,TRBJ2-2,13,NA,TGCGCCAGCAGCCCCTCAGGCACCGGGGAGCTGTTTTTT,CASSPSGTGELFF
TRBV18,NA,TRBJ2-7,15,NA,TGTGCCAGCTCCTCAGGATTGACGAGCTCCTACGAGCAGTACTTC,CASSSGLTSSYEQYF
TRBV7-2,NA,TRBJ1-2,14,NA,TGTGCCAGCAGCTTAGGGGACGGCTCATATGGCTACACCTTC,CASSLGDGSYGYTF
TRBV2,NA,TRBJ2-6,17,TRBD1,TGTGCCAGCAGTGCCGGACAGGGCGGTCTGGGGGCCAACGTCCTGACTTTC,CASSAGQGGLGANVLTF
TRBV19,NA,TRBJ2-5,14,NA,TGTGCCAGTAGTACGCTCCAGGGGCGAGAGACCCAGTACTTC,CASSTLQGRETQYF
TRBV11-2,NA,TRBJ1-3,16,TRBD1,TGTGCCAGCAGCATGACAGGGGGGTTTTCTGGAAACACCATATATTTT,CASSMTGGFSGNTIYF
TRBV5-4,once,TRBJ2-4,16,NA,TGTGCCAGCAGCTTGCAGGGCACCTTAGCCAAAAACATTCAGTACTTC,CASSLQGTLAKNIQYF
TRBV6-1,NA,TRBJ1-6,15,TRBD1,TGTGCCAGCATCATTCAGGGGACAGGGAATTCACCCCTCCACTTT,CASIIQGTGNSPLHF
TRBV5-4,NA,TRBJ2-7,14,NA,TGTGCCAGCAGCTCCGGACAGGACTACTACGAGCAGTACTTC,CASSSGQDYYEQYF
TRBV4-1,NA,TRBJ2-5,17,TRBD2,TGCGCCAGCAGCCAAATGAGACTAGCGGACAACCAAGAGACCCAGTACTTC,CASSQMRLADNQETQYF
TRBV7-2,NA,TRBJ2-3,12,NA,TGTGCCAGCGGGCCCTTTGGGGGCACGCAGTATTTT,CASGPFGGTQYF
TRBV5-8,NA,TRBJ1-1,14,NA,TGTGCCAGCAGCTTTGGGGGGAAGAACACTGAAGCTTTCTTT,CASSFGGKNTEAFF
TRBV5-5,NA,TRBJ1-2,14,NA,TGTGCCAGCAGCTTGGGGCCAGGGCTCTATGGCTACACCTTC,CASSLGPGLYGYTF
TRBV4-2,NA,TRBJ2-1,19,NA,TGTGCCAGCAGCCAAGATCCCCTAGCGAGTAGAACTGATTACAATGAGCAGTTCTTC,CASSQDPLASRTDYNEQFF
TRBV7-9,NA,TRBJ2-1,16,NA,TGTGCCAGCAGCTTTTGGGTCGGGAGCTCGGGAAATGAGCAGTTCTTC,CASSFWVGSSGNEQFF
TRBV18,once,TRBJ1-4,15,NA,TGTGCCAGCTCTCCCGGGCCGGTCGAGGGGGAAAAACTGTTTTTT,CASSPGPVEGEKLFF
TRBV9,NA,TRBJ2-1,14,NA,TGTGCCAGCAGCCCCTTCACAGGGTACAATGAGCAGTTCTTC,CASSPFTGYNEQFF
TRBV9,NA,TRBJ2-7,11,NA,TGTGCCAAAAGTGGGAGGTACGAGCAGTACTTC,CAKSGRYEQYF
TRBV9,NA,TRBJ2-2,16,NA,TGTGCCAGCAGCGCGGGGGCCGGGATTAGTACCGGGGAGCTGTTTTTT,CASSAGAGISTGELFF
TRBV30,once,TRBJ1-3,13,NA,TGTGCCTGGACCAGGGGAAATGGAAACACCATATATTTT,CAWTRGNGNTIYF
TRBV6-1,NA,TRBJ2-7,16,TRBD2,TGTGCCAGCAGTGGGGGACTAGCGGGAGTATGGGGTGAGCAGTACTTC,CASSGGLAGVWGEQYF
TRBV7-2,NA,TRBJ2-1,15,NA,TGTGCCAGCAGCTCCCAGCCGGGGCAATTAAATGAGCAGTTCTTC,CASSSQPGQLNEQFF
TRBV10-3,NA,TRBJ2-3,13,TRBD1,TGTGCCATCTGGACAGGGGGCGCAGATACGCAGTATTTT,CAIWTGGADTQYF
TRBV11-3,NA,TRBJ2-1,15,TRBD1,TGTGCCAGCAGCTTAGGAGACAGGGCCTACAATGAGCAGTTCTTC,CASSLGDRAYNEQFF
TRBV18,NA,TRBJ1-2,19,TRBD1,TGTGCCAGCTCACCCCTCGTACTGACAGGGGGAAGTACTGGCTATGGCTACACCTTC,CASSPLVLTGGSTGYGYTF
TRBV9,NA,TRBJ1-5,15,TRBD1,TGTGCCAGCAGCCGTCAGGGGGGGGACGTACAGCCCCAGCATTTT,CASSRQGGDVQPQHF
TRBV18,NA,TRBJ2-6,15,NA,TGTGCCAGCTCACCAACCCTCTCTGGGGCCAACGTCCTGACTTTC,CASSPTLSGANVLTF
TRBV5-5,NA,TRBJ1-1,16,NA,TGTGCCAGCAGCTCCGATTCAGGGTTAGCGGTAGGCGAAGCTTTCTTT,CASSSDSGLAVGEAFF
TRBV29-1,NA,TRBJ1-4,13,TRBD1,TGCAGCGCTAAGGACAGGGGAGTTGAAAAACTGTTTTTT,CSAKDRGVEKLFF
TRBV7-3,NA,TRBJ2-2,16,TRBD1,TGTGCCAGCAGCCTAAGAGGGACAGGGAACACCGGGGAGCTGTTTTTT,CASSLRGTGNTGELFF
TRBV30,NA,TRBJ2-1,13,NA,TGTGCCTGGAGCGGGGATTCCTACAATGAGCAGTTCTTC,CAWSGDSYNEQFF
TRBV25-1,NA,TRBJ2-5,15,NA,TGTGCCAGCAGTGCTTTTAAGGGAGGACAAGAGACCCAGTACTTC,CASSAFKGGQETQYF
TRBV9,NA,TRBJ2-1,18,NA,TGTGCCAGCAGCGCCTCAAAAATGGCTGTTAGCTCCTACAATGAGCAGTTCTTC,CASSASKMAVSSYNEQFF
TRBV7-7,NA,TRBJ1-1,13,NA,TGTGCTAGCAGCTTAGGCCCGGACACTGAAGCTTTCTTT,CASSLGPDTEAFF
TRBV19,NA,TRBJ2-7,14,NA,TGTGCCAGTAGTATATCGGCCGGCGGCTACGAGCAGTACTTC,CASSISAGGYEQYF
TRBV19,NA,TRBJ2-7,14,NA,TGTGCCAGTAGTATTGGTGATGGGGCCTACGAGCAGTACTTC,CASSIGDGAYEQYF
TRBV6-1,NA,TRBJ2-1,14,NA,TGTGCCAGCAGTGAACTCAGAGCCTACAATGAGCAGTTCTTC,CASSELRAYNEQFF
TRBV7-9,NA,TRBJ2-5,14,NA,TGTGCCAGCAGCTTTGGGACAAAAAAAGAGACCCAGTACTTC,CASSFGTKKETQYF
TRBV6-1,NA,TRBJ2-2,14,TRBD2,TGTGCCAGCCTGGGACTAGCGGGAACCGGGGAGCTGTTTTTT,CASLGLAGTGELFF
TRBV7-8,NA,TRBJ1-1,14,NA,TGTGCCAGCAGCTTAGTGGGGCATGACACTGAAGCTTTCTTT,CASSLVGHDTEAFF
TRBV11-2,NA,TRBJ1-2,15,NA,TGTGCCAGCAGCCCCGGGACCGCAGTTTCCTATGGCTACACCTTC,CASSPGTAVSYGYTF
TRBV28,NA,TRBJ2-3,15,TRBD1,TGTGCCAGCAGTTCCCCAGGGGGCGGGACAGATACGCAGTATTTT,CASSSPGGGTDTQYF
TRBV7-8,once,TRBJ1-2,15,NA,TGTGCCAGCAGCTTACCCATACTTGAGGGTTTGGGCTACACCTTC,CASSLPILEGLGYTF
TRBV2,NA,TRBJ1-4,14,NA,TGTGCCAGCAGTGAAGAGGCAGGGATGGGAAAACTGTTTTTT,CASSEEAGMGKLFF
TRBV6-6,NA,TRBJ1-1,12,NA,TGTGCCAGCAGTTACCGAAACACTGAAGCTTTCTTT,CASSYRNTEAFF
TRBV30,few,TRBJ2-3,16,TRBD1,TGTGCCTGGAGTGGAGGGGGGACAGGGGTTCCAGATACGCAGTATTTT,CAWSGGGTGVPDTQYF
TRBV7-6,once,TRBJ2-1,11,NA,TGTGCCAGCAGTTTAGCCCGGGAGCAGTTCTTC,CASSLAREQFF
TRBV6-6,NA,TRBJ2-2,14,NA,TGTGCCAGCCTGGGACCGTCTTTGTCCGGGGAGCTGTTTTTT,CASLGPSLSGELFF
TRBV10-3,NA,TRBJ1-5,16,TRBD1,TGTGCCATCAGTAAGGGACAGGGCGAAGGCAATCAGCCCCAGCATTTT,CAISKGQGEGNQPQHF
TRBV5-1,NA,TRBJ2-7,11,NA,TGCGCCAGCAGCTTGAATAACGAGCAGTACTTC,CASSLNNEQYF
TRBV5-8,NA,TRBJ1-4,11,NA,TGTGCCAGCACCCCCCGACAGTTTCTGTTTTTT,CASTPRQFLFF